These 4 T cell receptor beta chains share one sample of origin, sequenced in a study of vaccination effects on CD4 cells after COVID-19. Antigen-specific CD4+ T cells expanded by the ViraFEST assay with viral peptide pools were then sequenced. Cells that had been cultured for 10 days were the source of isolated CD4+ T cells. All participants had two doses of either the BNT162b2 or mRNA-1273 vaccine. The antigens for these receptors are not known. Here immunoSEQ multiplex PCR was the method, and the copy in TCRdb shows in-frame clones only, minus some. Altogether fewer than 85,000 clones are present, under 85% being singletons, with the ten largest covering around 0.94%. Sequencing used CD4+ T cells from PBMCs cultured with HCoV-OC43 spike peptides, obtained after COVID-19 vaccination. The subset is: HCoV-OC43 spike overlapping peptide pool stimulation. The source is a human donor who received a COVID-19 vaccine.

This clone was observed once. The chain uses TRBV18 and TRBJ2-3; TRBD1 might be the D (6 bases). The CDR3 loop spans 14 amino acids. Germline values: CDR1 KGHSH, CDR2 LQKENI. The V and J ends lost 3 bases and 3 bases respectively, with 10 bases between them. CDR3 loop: CASSPTGQTDTQYF. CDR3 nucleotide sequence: TGTGCCAGCTCACCTACTGGACAGACAGATACGCAGTATTTT.

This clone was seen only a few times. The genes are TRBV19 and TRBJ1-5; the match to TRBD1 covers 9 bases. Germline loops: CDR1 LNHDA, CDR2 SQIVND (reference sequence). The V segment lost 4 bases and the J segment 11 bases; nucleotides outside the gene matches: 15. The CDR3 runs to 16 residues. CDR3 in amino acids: CASSRGSTGTGRSQHF. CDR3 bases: TGTGCCAGTAGTAGGGGGAGTACCGGGACAGGGAGGTCCCAGCATTTT.

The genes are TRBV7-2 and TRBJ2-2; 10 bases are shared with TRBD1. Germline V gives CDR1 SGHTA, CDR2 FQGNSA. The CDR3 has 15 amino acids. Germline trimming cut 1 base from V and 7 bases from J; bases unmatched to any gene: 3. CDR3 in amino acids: CASSLVGQGFGELFF. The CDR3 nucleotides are TGTGCCAGCAGCTTAGTGGGACAGGGGTTCGGGGAGCTGTTTTTT.

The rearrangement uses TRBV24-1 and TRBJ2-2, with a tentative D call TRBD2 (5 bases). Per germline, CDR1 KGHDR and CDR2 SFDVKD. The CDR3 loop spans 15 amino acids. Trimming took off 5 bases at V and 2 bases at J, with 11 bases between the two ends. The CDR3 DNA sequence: TGTGCCACCAGTGTCACGGGGTTAAACACCGGGGAGCTGTTTTTT. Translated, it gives CATSVTGLNTGELFF.